The next 25 T cell receptor beta chains were all read from a single sample in a study of beta chain features in type 1 diabetes (dated by TCRdb to the late 2010s). Broader findings and caveats from the paper: In all four CD4+ subsets, TCRB CDR3 length was moderately but significantly shorter in type 1 diabetes patients.

No antigen has been identified for these receptors. The library relied on the immunoSEQ multiplex PCR assay. All of the isolated RNA was reverse transcribed with the High Capacity cDNA Reverse Transcription Kit, so expressed TCRB transcripts were sequenced. In its TCRdb copy, this immuneACCESS table keeps in-frame sequences only and misses some clones. Where compared with another copy, unresolved V genes explain less than half of these, and the others have no known cause. The sample table holds hundreds of thousands of clones, of which 11% to 15% were seen once. The ten most abundant clones make up just under 0.04% of the sample. The sample taken for sequencing was naive CD4+ T cells from blood. Reading the label with the study, this specimen's cell subset or site is: true naive CD4+ T cells. The receptors were sampled from a young man with type 1 diabetes.

The genes are TRBV2 and TRBJ2-7; 15 bases map to TRBD2. The CDR3 has 17 residues. Trimming removed 6 bases from V and 0 bases from J; junction bases left unmatched: 6. CDR1 and CDR2 (germline): SNHLY, FYNNEI. As DNA, the CDR3 is TGTGCCAGCAGAGGGACTAGCGGGAGGTCGAGCTCCTACGAGCAGTACTTC. Translated, it gives CASRGTSGRSSSYEQYF.

This clone was counted only a few times. The DNA for the CDR3 is TGTGCCAGCAGCCAAGGTTCTAGCGGTTTCTCCTACGAGCAGTACTTC. This encodes CASSQGSSGFSYEQYF. J is TRBJ2-7 and V is TRBV4-2, with 7 nucleotides matching TRBD2. This CDR3 is built from 16 residues. With 1 base clipped from V and 0 bases from J, the junction kept 6 bases outside the gene matches. The V gene's germline CDR1 is LGHNA and CDR2 YNFKEQ.

This clone came up a few times. The chain uses TRBV5-1 and TRBJ2-1; TRBD1 agrees at 10 bases. CDR1 is SGHRS and CDR2 is YFSETQ in the germline V gene. V lost 4 bases and J lost 6; bases outside the gene matches: 7. The CDR3 is made up of 15 amino acids. The CDR3 sequence: CASSAGQGTLNEQFF. CDR3 DNA: TGCGCCAGCAGCGCGGGACAGGGGACCCTCAATGAGCAGTTCTTC.

The gene calls are TRBV5-1 and TRBJ2-1; 10 nucleotides align to TRBD1. CDR1 is SGHRS, CDR2 YFSETQ, per germline. This CDR3 contains 15 residues. J was trimmed by 8 bases and V by 3 bases; bases with no gene match: 8. This CDR3 reads CASSWGTGEFDEQFF. The CDR3 nucleotides read TGCGCCAGCAGCTGGGGGACAGGGGAGTTCGATGAGCAGTTCTTC.

In regard to this clone: Other DNA sequences in this specimen translate into the identical CDR3. CDR3 loop: CAWSGQGDGYTF. CDR3 bases: TGTGCCTGGAGTGGGCAGGGGGATGGCTACACCTTC. The V gene is TRBV30, the J gene TRBJ1-2; 7 nucleotides match TRBD1. V dropped 1 base and J dropped 6; count of bases not matched to a gene: 2. The germline CDR1 and CDR2 sequences are GTSNPN and SVGIG (reference sequence). The CDR3 runs to 12 residues.

This clone has just a few counts. The V call is TRBV2, the J call TRBJ1-2; D ambiguous. This CDR3 comprises 15 residues. The germline V and J ends were trimmed by 3 bases and 4 bases, with 15 bases remaining between them. CDR1 SNHLY and CDR2 FYNNEI come from the germline V gene. CDR3 in amino acids: CASSDAHSGPYGYTF. The CDR3 coding sequence is TGTGCCAGCAGTGACGCCCATAGCGGGCCCTATGGCTACACCTTC.

This clone has just a few counts. The rearrangement links TRBV20-1 to TRBJ2-7; unclear D gene. The CDR3 runs 10 residues. Trimming pared 6 bases from V and 7 bases from J, leaving 10 bases between. From germline, CDR1 is DFQATT and CDR2 SNEGSKA (reference sequence). As DNA, the CDR3 is TGCAGTGCGGGAAGGCGGGAGCAGTACTTC. Translated, it gives CSAGRREQYF.

The rearrangement joins TRBV5-6 to TRBJ1-1; D unresolved. CDR1 is SGHDT and CDR2 is YYEEEE in the germline V gene. CDR3 size: 13 residues. V gave up 0 bases and J gave up 6 bases, with 9 bases separating them. The CDR3, as DNA: TGTGCCAGCAGCTTGGATTGGGATCCTGAAGCTTTCTTT. It encodes CASSLDWDPEAFF.

The V and J genes are TRBV6-1 and TRBJ1-1; D gene ambiguous. Germline V gene sequence: CDR1 MNHNS, CDR2 SASEGT. The CDR3 extends over 10 amino acids. V was pared by 10 bases and J by 8 bases, with 11 bases between. The CDR3 is CATGRLEAFF. The CDR3 nucleotides read TGTGCCACCGGACGTTTAGAAGCTTTCTTT.

This clone was counted between two and nine times. V gene TRBV5-1 combines with J gene TRBJ2-7; 8 bases match TRBD2. Per germline, CDR1 SGHRS and CDR2 YFSETQ. The CDR3 has 16 residues. Trimming cost V 3 bases and J 2 bases; bases outside gene matches: 10. CDR3 coding DNA: TGCGCCAGCAGCTCGTCGCTAGCGGGTGCTGCCTACGAGCAGTACTTC. This codes for CASSSSLAGAAYEQYF.

This clone was observed a few times. The chain carries TRBV9 and TRBJ1-2; no reliable D call. Trimming removed 6 bases from V and 2 bases from J, with 8 bases in between. CDR3 size: 12 residues. From germline, CDR1 is SGDLS and CDR2 YYNGEE. The CDR3 region has the DNA TGTGCCAGCACACGCGAGAACTATGGCTACACCTTC. As protein: CASTRENYGYTF.

This clone came up a few times. The chain has TRBV10-3 and TRBJ2-1; 9 nucleotides align to TRBD2. The junction had 6 bases not matched to a gene; V was cut back by 3 bases and J by 6 bases. CDR1 is ENHRY and CDR2 is SYGVKD in the germline V gene. The CDR3 has 15 residues. The CDR3 sequence is CAISERTSDSNEQFF. CDR3 bases: TGTGCCATCAGTGAAAGGACTAGCGATAGCAATGAGCAGTTCTTC.

The chain joins TRBV7-3 to TRBJ1-1; tentatively, D is TRBD1 (6 bases). The length of the CDR3 is 13 residues. Germline V gives CDR1 SGHTA, CDR2 FQGTGA. V lost 5 bases and J lost 9, with 16 bases in between. The CDR3 sequence: CASSPSRGQQAFF. CDR3 nucleotides: TGTGCCAGCAGCCCGTCGCGGGGGCAGCAAGCTTTCTTT.

This chain joins TRBV28 and TRBJ2-7; 8 bases are a match to TRBD2. V was clipped by 6 bases and J by 5 bases; unmatched bases: 6. Germline CDR1 MDHEN, CDR2 SYDVKM. The CDR3 is 13 residues long. For the CDR3, the DNA is TGTGCCAGCAGCGTTAGCGGGAACCACGAGCAGTACTTC. Its translation is CASSVSGNHEQYF.

The CDR3 DNA sequence: TGTGCCAGCAGGTTTTGGACCCTAAGTGGCACAGATACGCAGTATTTT. Translating it yields CASRFWTLSGTDTQYF. The J gene is TRBJ2-3, the V gene TRBV7-2; D is unresolved. The CDR3 has 16 amino acids. Per the germline V gene, CDR1 is SGHTA and CDR2 is FQGNSA. V shed 6 bases and J shed 1 base, with 17 bases lying between them.

There are a few counts of this clone. The rearrangement joins TRBV7-2 to TRBJ2-1, with 10 nucleotides matching TRBD1. After removal of 3 bases from V and 4 bases from J, the junction contained 6 bases not matched to a gene. The CDR3 runs 16 residues. Germline CDR1 is SGHTA and CDR2 is FQGNSA. CDR3 region: CASSFSGTGVYNEQFF. The CDR3 bases are TGTGCCAGCAGCTTCTCCGGGACAGGGGTATACAATGAGCAGTTCTTC.

This clone was found a few times. This CDR3 is also generated by other DNA sequences in the sample. The rearrangement uses TRBV5-1 and TRBJ2-3; D perhaps matches TRBD2 (6 bases). Deletions cut 4 bases from V and 0 bases from J, with 6 bases between. Germline assignment: CDR1 SGHRS and CDR2 YFSETQ. This CDR3 has 13 amino acids. The CDR3 coding sequence is TGCGCCAGCAGCGGGGGGAGCACAGATACGCAGTATTTT. It encodes CASSGGSTDTQYF. The complete variable domain, with remaining parts taken from reference TRBV5-1 and TRBJ2-3, reads KAGVTQTPRYLIKTRGQQVTLSCSPISGHRSVSWYQQTPGQGLQFLFEYFSETQRNKGNFPGRFSGRQFSNSRSEMNVSTLELGDSALYLCASSGGSTDTQYFGPGTRLTVL.

This clone was detected a few times. The J gene is TRBJ1-6, the V gene TRBV25-1, with D maybe TRBD1 (5 bases). The CDR3 covers 16 residues. The V end was cut by 4 bases, the J end by 5 bases, with 15 bases between. Per the germline V gene, CDR1 is MGHDK and CDR2 is SYGVNS. CDR3 in DNA: TGTGCCAGCAGTGGGCAGGGTTCGGGGAATAATTCACCCCTCCACTTT. Translation gives CASSGQGSGNNSPLHF.

There are a few counts of this clone. The chain couples TRBV9 to TRBJ1-2, with 8 bases that match TRBD1. The CDR3 is 16 amino acids. The J segment lost 4 bases and the V segment lost 2 bases, leaving 10 bases of the junction unmatched. Germline CDR1 is SGDLS and CDR2 is YYNGEE. The CDR3 loop is CASSVSGTGLIYGYTF. The DNA of the CDR3 is TGTGCCAGCAGCGTTTCCGGGACAGGACTCATCTATGGCTACACCTTC.

The chain has TRBV7-9 and TRBJ2-3; TRBD2 agrees at 14 bases. In germline, CDR1 is SEHNR, CDR2 FQNEAQ (reference sequence). The CDR3 sequence is 19 residues long. J gave up 4 bases and V 2 bases, and 11 bases lay outside the gene matches. The CDR3 DNA sequence: TGTGCCAGCAGCTTAACGGGGACTAGCGGGAGATCCCCACCAGATACGCAGTATTTT. This encodes CASSLTGTSGRSPPDTQYF.

In this sample, this clone turned up a few times. CDR3: CAWDRLGGEQYF. In DNA, the CDR3 is TGTGCCTGGGATCGACTAGGTGGAGAGCAGTACTTC. The V call is TRBV30, the J call TRBJ2-7, with a possible D match to TRBD2 (6 bases). Germline V gene lookup returns CDR1 GTSNPN and CDR2 SVGIG (reference sequence). Trimming pared 5 bases from V and 7 bases from J, leaving 15 bases between. This CDR3 contains 12 residues.

The chain has TRBV7-2 and TRBJ1-2; D unclear. Per germline, CDR1 SGHTA and CDR2 FQGNSA. This CDR3 has 17 residues. Trimming took off 0 bases at V and 7 bases at J, with 21 bases between the two ends. CDR3 in amino acids: CASSLAPGIEGGGGYTF. CDR3 DNA sequence: TGTGCCAGCAGCTTAGCGCCCGGTATAGAGGGAGGCGGTGGCTACACCTTC.

In its sample, this clone was seen a few times. V and J are TRBV7-2 and TRBJ1-1; 7 bases are a match to TRBD1. Germline CDR1 reads SGHTA; CDR2 reads FQGNSA. The CDR3 is made up of 15 amino acids. With V trimmed by 7 bases and J by 0 bases, 8 bases remained unmatched. The CDR3 is CASTLTGTVNTEAFF. CDR3 nucleotides: TGTGCCAGCACCCTCACCGGGACAGTGAACACTGAAGCTTTCTTT.

The chain carries TRBV30 and TRBJ2-5; D is unresolved. This CDR3 comprises 12 residues. V lost 1 base and J 1 base, leaving 4 bases between the germline ends. The V gene's germline CDR1 is GTSNPN and CDR2 SVGIG (reference sequence). CDR3 sequence: CAWSELQETQYF. CDR3 coding DNA: TGTGCCTGGAGTGAACTCCAAGAGACCCAGTACTTC.

The sample holds a few counts of this clone. This chain uses TRBV30 with TRBJ1-1; no firm D call. V gave up 2 bases and J gave up 7 bases, with 14 bases separating them. Germline values: CDR1 GTSNPN, CDR2 SVGIG (reference sequence). CDR3 length: 13 amino acids. The CDR3 nucleotides are TGTGCCTGGAGTTTGGTCGGGGAGAGTGAAGCTTTCTTT. This codes for CAWSLVGESEAFF.